The rows below give T cell receptor beta chains drawn from one sample of a study of blood T cell repertoires in COVID-19. Profiled with immunoSEQ multiplex PCR; TCRdb holds only in-frame clones, not every one. The sample gives some 250,000 clones, 70% to 90% of which show up once; roughly 3.5% is in the top ten. Material: PBMCs or T cells enriched from blood (not recorded which). The source of these receptors is a woman in her thirties or forties with acute COVID-19. CDR3s include the opening cysteine and the closing phenylalanine or tryptophan. Each record gives: V gene, D gene, clone size, J gene, CDR3 protein, CDR3 DNA. The D gene is left open where the match is weak. Part of the rows lack a size; the others show once, few, many or a class for expanded clones.

TRBV24-1	-	-	TRBJ2-5	CATSDPDTYQETQYF	TGTGCCACCAGTGATCCGGACACGTACCAAGAGACCCAGTACTTC
TRBV13	-	once	TRBJ2-7	CASSLPGSYEQYF	TGTGCCAGCAGCTTGCCAGGATCCTACGAGCAGTACTTC
TRBV19	-	-	TRBJ1-1	CASTQEEQAFF	TGTGCCAGTACCCAGGAGGAGCAAGCTTTCTTT
TRBV7-8	-	few	TRBJ2-7	CASSLIADGAYEQYF	TGTGCCAGCAGCTTAATAGCGGACGGAGCTTACGAGCAGTACTTC
TRBV7-8	-	-	TRBJ1-1	CASSNTGIRNTEAFF	TGTGCCAGCAGCAACACAGGGATAAGGAACACTGAAGCTTTCTTT
TRBV14	-	-	TRBJ2-1	CASSQEAPGYNEQFF	TGTGCCAGCAGCCAAGAAGCACCCGGTTACAATGAGCAGTTCTTC
TRBV2	TRBD2	few	TRBJ2-2	CASCGGVLATGELFF	TGTGCCAGCTGCGGGGGGGTGCTAGCCACCGGGGAGCTGTTTTTT
TRBV3-1/TRBV3-2	-	-	TRBJ2-2	CASSRGRGMTGELFF	TGTGCCAGCAGCAGGGGACGGGGGATGACCGGGGAGCTGTTTTTT
TRBV2	TRBD1	-	TRBJ2-1	CASSSGTGTRRSYNEQFF	TGTGCCAGCAGCTCCGGGACAGGGACTCGTCGGTCCTACAATGAGCAGTTCTTC
TRBV2	TRBD2	-	TRBJ2-2	CARGLAVPTGELFF	TGTGCCAGGGGACTAGCGGTCCCCACCGGGGAGCTGTTTTTT
TRBV5-1	TRBD2	-	TRBJ2-7	CASSLEAGTRISYEQYF	TGCGCCAGCAGCTTGGAAGCAGGGACTAGAATCTCCTACGAGCAGTACTTC
TRBV5-4	TRBD2	-	TRBJ2-7	CASSTRGGYEQYF	TGTGCCAGCAGTACACGGGGGGGCTACGAGCAGTACTTC
TRBV7-3	TRBD1	once	TRBJ2-6	CASSLTGSGANVLTF	TGTGCCAGCAGCCTGACAGGGTCTGGGGCCAACGTCCTGACTTTC
TRBV7-3	TRBD2	-	TRBJ2-1	CASRLAGGTYNEQFF	TGTGCCAGCAGGCTAGCGGGAGGGACCTACAATGAGCAGTTCTTC
TRBV7-9	-	-	TRBJ1-3	CASSPSWQGGGNTIYF	TGTGCCAGCAGCCCTAGCTGGCAAGGTGGGGGAAACACCATATATTTT
TRBV29-1	TRBD1	-	TRBJ2-7	CSVTLPWDRVAYEQYF	TGCAGCGTAACTCTACCTTGGGACAGGGTCGCCTACGAGCAGTACTTC
TRBV4-1	TRBD1	few	TRBJ1-1	CASSQGSTGGDTEAFF	TGCGCCAGCAGCCAAGGTAGTACAGGGGGAGACACTGAAGCTTTCTTT
TRBV2	-	-	TRBJ1-5	CASSGQVFQPQHF	TGTGCCAGCAGTGGGCAGGTTTTTCAGCCCCAGCATTTT
TRBV24-1	TRBD1	-	TRBJ1-5	CATSERGQGSNQPQHF	TGTGCCACCAGTGAGCGTGGACAGGGGTCCAATCAGCCCCAGCATTTT
TRBV7-3	TRBD2	-	TRBJ2-1	CASSLMALAGNNEQFF	TGTGCCAGCAGCTTAATGGCACTAGCGGGGAACAATGAGCAGTTCTTC
TRBV20-1	TRBD2	-	TRBJ2-7	CSASSGLVTYEQYF	TGCAGTGCTAGTTCAGGACTAGTGACCTACGAGCAGTACTTC
TRBV3-1/TRBV3-2	TRBD2	-	TRBJ2-5	CASTTGLAGGPGETQYF	TGTGCCAGCACCACAGGACTAGCGGGAGGCCCTGGAGAGACCCAGTACTTC
TRBV19	TRBD1	-	TRBJ2-3	CASSPARQGAWDTQYF	TGTGCCAGTAGCCCCGCCCGACAGGGGGCATGGGATACGCAGTATTTT
TRBV15	-	-	TRBJ2-7	CATSRSGVPSYEQYF	TGTGCCACCAGCAGGAGCGGAGTTCCTTCCTACGAGCAGTACTTC
TRBV30	TRBD1	-	TRBJ1-5	CAWSRRDRAQPQHF	TGTGCCTGGAGTAGACGGGACAGGGCACAGCCCCAGCATTTT
TRBV29-1	-	-	TRBJ1-2	CSVAQDYGYTF	TGCAGCGTTGCTCAGGACTATGGCTACACCTTC
TRBV11-2	-	once	TRBJ2-3	CASSSHSGEVADTQYF	TGTGCCAGCAGTTCCCATAGCGGTGAGGTTGCCGATACGCAGTATTTT
TRBV18	-	-	TRBJ1-1	CASSPPIAGDTEAFF	TGTGCCAGCTCACCACCGATCGCGGGGGACACTGAAGCTTTCTTT
TRBV14	-	-	TRBJ2-7	CASSQGPSEESEQYF	TGTGCCAGCAGCCAAGGTCCTAGCGAGGAATCTGAGCAGTACTTC
TRBV6-6	-	few	TRBJ2-1	CASAGLDSSYNEQFF	TGTGCCAGTGCGGGACTTGACAGCTCCTACAATGAGCAGTTCTTC
TRBV4-1	-	-	TRBJ2-5	CASSQGQRIQETQYF	TGCGCCAGCAGCCAAGGTCAGCGTATCCAAGAGACCCAGTACTTC
TRBV19	-	-	TRBJ1-1	CASKSSLGAMNTEAFF	TGTGCCAGTAAGTCGAGTCTGGGGGCCATGAACACTGAAGCTTTCTTT
TRBV19	-	once	TRBJ2-1	CASSIGGGRFINEQFF	TGTGCCAGTAGTATAGGAGGGGGACGTTTTATTAATGAGCAGTTCTTC
TRBV14	TRBD1	-	TRBJ2-3	CASSRRRTGGPDTQYF	TGTGCCAGCAGCCGAAGAAGGACAGGGGGCCCAGATACGCAGTATTTT
TRBV3-1/TRBV3-2	-	-	TRBJ2-2	CASSQDLNTGELFF	TGTGCCAGCAGCCAGGACTTAAACACCGGGGAGCTGTTTTTT
TRBV19	TRBD1	-	TRBJ1-4	CASSPDRDLFF	TGTGCCAGTAGTCCAGACAGGGACCTGTTTTTT
TRBV3-1/TRBV3-2	-	-	TRBJ2-5	CASSQERQPQETQYF	TGTGCCAGCAGCCAAGAAAGACAGCCCCAAGAGACCCAGTACTTC